Each of the 9 T cell receptor beta chains below was sequenced from the same sample in a study of blood T cell repertoires in COVID-19. Produced via immunoSEQ multiplex PCR; TCRdb's table is partial and in-frame only. The sample contains 140,000 or so clones, about 74% of which appear only once. The source material was peripheral blood. Receptor source: a man aged 45-65 years with acute or convalescent COVID-19.

The rearrangement uses TRBV28 and TRBJ2-7; D might be TRBD1 (5 bases). Trimming stripped 5 bases from V and 2 bases from J, with 7 bases between. The length of the CDR3 is 12 residues. CDR1 is MDHEN, CDR2 SYDVKM, per germline. The CDR3 DNA reads TGTGCCAGCAGTACAGGTCCCTACGAGCAGTACTTC. Amino acids: CASSTGPYEQYF. The whole variable domain, remainder taken from reference TRBV28 and TRBJ2-7, is DVKVTQSSRYLVKRTGEKVFLECVQDMDHENMFWYRQDPGLGLRLIYFSYDVKMKEKGDIPEGYSVSREKKERFSLILESASTNQTSMYLCASSTGPYEQYFGPGTRLTVT.

The chain couples TRBV5-1 to TRBJ1-2; TRBD1 might be the D (6 bases). The CDR3 sequence is 13 residues long. Germline loops: CDR1 SGHRS, CDR2 YFSETQ. Trimming removed 4 bases from V and 4 bases from J, with 11 bases in between. The CDR3 nucleotides are TGCGCCAGCAGCCCCGGACAGAGCTATGGCTACACCTTC. This codes for CASSPGQSYGYTF.

The chain has TRBV4-2 and TRBJ1-2, with 8 nucleotides matching TRBD1. Germline V gene lookup returns CDR1 LGHNA and CDR2 YNFKEQ. The CDR3 contains 14 residues. J lost 0 bases, V lost 6 bases, and 3 bases had no gene match. This CDR3 is CASRRTGTNYGYTF. CDR3 DNA: TGTGCCAGCAGGAGGACAGGGACTAACTATGGCTACACCTTC.

The chain couples TRBV10-2 to TRBJ2-1; the D gene is possibly TRBD2 (6 bases). This CDR3 has 14 residues. Germline V gene data show CDR1 as WSHSY and CDR2 as SAAADI. V was pared by 8 bases and J by 3 bases, with 14 bases between. CDR3 loop: CASAQVGGYNEQFF. The DNA of the CDR3 is TGCGCCAGCGCTCAGGTCGGGGGCTACAATGAGCAGTTCTTC.

The chain links TRBV19 to TRBJ2-4; D unresolved. CDR1 and CDR2 from the germline V gene are LNHDA and SQIVND (reference sequence). The germline V and J ends were trimmed by 5 bases and 0 bases, with 11 bases remaining between them. The CDR3 runs 15 residues. CDR3 DNA sequence: TGTGCCAGTAGTTCCCGCGCGCTAGCCAAAAACATTCAGTACTTC. This encodes CASSSRALAKNIQYF.

This chain uses TRBV5-1 with TRBJ1-6; 7 nucleotides align to TRBD1. This CDR3 is built from 15 residues. V dropped 4 bases and J dropped 5; count of bases not matched to a gene: 6. Germline values: CDR1 SGHRS, CDR2 YFSETQ. CDR3 bases: TGCGCCAGCAGCGCCGGGACAGCGGATAATTCACCCCTCCACTTT. Protein: CASSAGTADNSPLHF.

The chain joins TRBV5-1 to TRBJ2-3; TRBD2 matches at 9 bases. Germline assignment: CDR1 SGHRS and CDR2 YFSETQ. V lost 0 bases and J lost 9; bases outside the gene matches: 11. CDR3 length equals 16 residues. CDR3 bases: TGCGCCAGCAGCTTGGGGTTGGCGGGGGGGCAAGGAACGCAGTATTTT. Its translation: CASSLGLAGGQGTQYF.

The rearrangement links TRBV5-1 to TRBJ2-2, with D unresolved. The CDR3 is made up of 14 amino acids. Germline loops: CDR1 SGHRS, CDR2 YFSETQ. V lost 4 bases to trimming and J lost 1 base, with 8 bases between them. This chain's CDR3 is CASSVTGNTGELFF. In DNA, the CDR3 is TGCGCCAGCAGCGTGACGGGGAACACCGGGGAGCTGTTTTTT.

This clone was picked up a small number of times. The chain couples TRBV11-2 to TRBJ1-2, with D tentatively TRBD1 (6 bases). Trimming stripped 5 bases from V and 2 bases from J, with 15 bases between. Germline V lookup: CDR1 SGHAT, CDR2 FQNNGV. The CDR3 loop spans 15 amino acids. The CDR3 DNA reads TGTGCCAGCAGCGCTCTAACAGGGAACAACTATGGCTACACCTTC. Residues: CASSALTGNNYGYTF.